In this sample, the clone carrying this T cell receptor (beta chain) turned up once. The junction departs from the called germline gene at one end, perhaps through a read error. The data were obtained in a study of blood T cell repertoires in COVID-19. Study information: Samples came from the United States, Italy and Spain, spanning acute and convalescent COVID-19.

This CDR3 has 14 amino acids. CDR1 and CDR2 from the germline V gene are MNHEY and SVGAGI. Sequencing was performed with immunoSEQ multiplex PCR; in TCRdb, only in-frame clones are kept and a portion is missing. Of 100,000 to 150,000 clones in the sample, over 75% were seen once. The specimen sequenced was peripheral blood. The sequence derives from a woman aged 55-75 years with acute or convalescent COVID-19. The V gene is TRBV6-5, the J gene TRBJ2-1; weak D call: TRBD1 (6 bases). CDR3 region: CAGSQRTVTNEQFF. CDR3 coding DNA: TGTGCCGGCAGTCAACGGACAGTTACAAATGAGCAGTTCTTC.